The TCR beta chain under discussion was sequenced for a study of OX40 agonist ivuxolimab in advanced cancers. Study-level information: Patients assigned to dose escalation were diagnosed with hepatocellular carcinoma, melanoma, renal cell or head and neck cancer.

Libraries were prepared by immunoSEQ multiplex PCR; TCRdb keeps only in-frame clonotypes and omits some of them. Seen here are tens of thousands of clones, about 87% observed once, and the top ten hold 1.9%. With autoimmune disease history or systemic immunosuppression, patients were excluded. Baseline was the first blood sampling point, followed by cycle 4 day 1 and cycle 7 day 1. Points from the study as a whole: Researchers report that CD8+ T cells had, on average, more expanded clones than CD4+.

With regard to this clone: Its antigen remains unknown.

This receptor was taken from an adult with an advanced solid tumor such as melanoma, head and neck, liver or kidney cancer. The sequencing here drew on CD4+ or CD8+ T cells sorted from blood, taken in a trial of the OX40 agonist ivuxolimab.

For the CDR3, the DNA is TGTGCCAGCAGTTTTTATCTAGCGGGGGGGCCAGGAGAGCAGTTCTTC. This sequence encodes CASSFYLAGGPGEQFF. This chain links TRBV27 with TRBJ2-1, with 12 bases that match TRBD2. Germline assignment: CDR1 MNHEY and CDR2 SMNVEV (reference sequence). CDR3 length equals 16 residues. V shed 3 bases and J 10 bases; nucleotides not matched to a gene: 10.